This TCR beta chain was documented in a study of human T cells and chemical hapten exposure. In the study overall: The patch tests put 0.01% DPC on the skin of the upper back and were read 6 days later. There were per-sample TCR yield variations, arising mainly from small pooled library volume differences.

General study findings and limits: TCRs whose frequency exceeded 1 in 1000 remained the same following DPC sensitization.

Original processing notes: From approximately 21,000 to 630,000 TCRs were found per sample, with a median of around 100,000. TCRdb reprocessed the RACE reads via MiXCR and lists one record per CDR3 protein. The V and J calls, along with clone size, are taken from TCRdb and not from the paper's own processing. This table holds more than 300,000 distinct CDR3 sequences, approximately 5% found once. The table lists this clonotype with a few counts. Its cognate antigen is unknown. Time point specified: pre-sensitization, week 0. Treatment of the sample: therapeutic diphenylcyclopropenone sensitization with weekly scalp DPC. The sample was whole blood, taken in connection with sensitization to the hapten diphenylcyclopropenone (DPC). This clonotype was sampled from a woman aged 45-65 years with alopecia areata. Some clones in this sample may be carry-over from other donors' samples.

Here the CDR3 DNA reads TGTGCCAGCAGCCAGAAGTCCGATCCCGACCCTACGCAGTATTTT. Its protein product is CASSQKSDPDPTQYF. V and J are TRBV4-2 and TRBJ2-3; D gene uncertain. V was clipped by 3 bases and J by 8 bases, with 18 bases between them. This CDR3 is 15 amino acids long. In germline, CDR1 is LGHNA, CDR2 YNFKEQ.